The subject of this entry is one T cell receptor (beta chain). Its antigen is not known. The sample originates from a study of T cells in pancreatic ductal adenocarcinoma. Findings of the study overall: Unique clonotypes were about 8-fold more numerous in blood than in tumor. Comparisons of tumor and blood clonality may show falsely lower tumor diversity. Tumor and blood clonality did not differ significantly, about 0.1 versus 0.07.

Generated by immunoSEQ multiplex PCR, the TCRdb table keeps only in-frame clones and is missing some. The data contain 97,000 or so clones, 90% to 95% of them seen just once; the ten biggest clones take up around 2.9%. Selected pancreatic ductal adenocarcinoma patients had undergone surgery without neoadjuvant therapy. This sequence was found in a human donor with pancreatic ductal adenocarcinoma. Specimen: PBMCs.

In nucleotides, the CDR3 is TGTGCCAGTACCCCGCAGGGAGGCACTGAAGCTTTCTTT. Protein: CASTPQGGTEAFF. The rearrangement links TRBV19 to TRBJ1-1; TRBD1 is a possible D gene (5 bases). This CDR3 comprises 13 residues. Germline V gene lookup returns CDR1 LNHDA and CDR2 SQIVND (reference sequence). Deletions cut 7 bases from V and 4 bases from J, with 13 bases between.